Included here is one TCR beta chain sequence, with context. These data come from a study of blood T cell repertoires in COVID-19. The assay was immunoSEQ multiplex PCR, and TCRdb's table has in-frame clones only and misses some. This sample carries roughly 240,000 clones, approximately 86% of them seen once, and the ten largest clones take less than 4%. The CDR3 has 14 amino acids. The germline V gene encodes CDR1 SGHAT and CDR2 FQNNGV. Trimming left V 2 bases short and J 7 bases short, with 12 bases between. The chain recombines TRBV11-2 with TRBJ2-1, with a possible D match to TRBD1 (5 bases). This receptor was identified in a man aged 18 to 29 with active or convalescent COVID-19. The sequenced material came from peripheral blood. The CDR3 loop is CASSLLSGRNEQFF. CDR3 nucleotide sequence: TGTGCCAGCAGCTTATTGTCAGGGCGAAATGAGCAGTTCTTC.